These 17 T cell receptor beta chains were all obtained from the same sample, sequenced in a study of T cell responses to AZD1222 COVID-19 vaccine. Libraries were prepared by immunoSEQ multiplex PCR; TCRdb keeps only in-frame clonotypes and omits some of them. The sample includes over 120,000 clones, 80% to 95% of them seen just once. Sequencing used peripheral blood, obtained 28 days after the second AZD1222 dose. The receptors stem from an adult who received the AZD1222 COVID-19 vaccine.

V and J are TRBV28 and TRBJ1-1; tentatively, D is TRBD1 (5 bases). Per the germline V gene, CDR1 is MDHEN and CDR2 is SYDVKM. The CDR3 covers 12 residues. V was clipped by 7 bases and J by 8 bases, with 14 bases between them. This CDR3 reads CASTLGESEAFF. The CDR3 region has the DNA TGTGCCAGCACCCTGGGGGAGTCAGAAGCTTTCTTT.

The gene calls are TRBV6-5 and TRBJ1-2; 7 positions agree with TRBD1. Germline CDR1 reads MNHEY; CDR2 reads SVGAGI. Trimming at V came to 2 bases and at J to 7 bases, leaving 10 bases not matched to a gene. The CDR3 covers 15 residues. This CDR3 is CASSYTSDRAGGYTF. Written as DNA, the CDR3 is TGTGCCAGCAGTTACACCTCCGACAGGGCGGGTGGCTACACCTTC.

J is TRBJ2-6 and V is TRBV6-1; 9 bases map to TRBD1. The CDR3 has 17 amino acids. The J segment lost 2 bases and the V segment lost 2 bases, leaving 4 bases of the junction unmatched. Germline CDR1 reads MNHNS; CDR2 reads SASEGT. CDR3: CASSEWDREPGANVLTF. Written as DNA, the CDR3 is TGTGCCAGCAGTGAATGGGACAGGGAACCTGGGGCCAACGTCCTGACTTTC.

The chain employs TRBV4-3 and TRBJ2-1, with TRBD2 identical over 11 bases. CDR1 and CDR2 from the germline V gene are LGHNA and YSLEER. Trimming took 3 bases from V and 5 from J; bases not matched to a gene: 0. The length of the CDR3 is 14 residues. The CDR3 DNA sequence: TGCGCCAGCAGCCAGGGACTAGCGGACAATGAGCAGTTCTTC. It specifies CASSQGLADNEQFF.

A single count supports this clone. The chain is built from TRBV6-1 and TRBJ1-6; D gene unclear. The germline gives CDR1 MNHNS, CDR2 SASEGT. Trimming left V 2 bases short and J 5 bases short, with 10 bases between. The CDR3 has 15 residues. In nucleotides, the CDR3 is TGTGCCAGCAGTGAAAGATCCCCTAATAATTCACCCCTCCACTTT. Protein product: CASSERSPNNSPLHF.

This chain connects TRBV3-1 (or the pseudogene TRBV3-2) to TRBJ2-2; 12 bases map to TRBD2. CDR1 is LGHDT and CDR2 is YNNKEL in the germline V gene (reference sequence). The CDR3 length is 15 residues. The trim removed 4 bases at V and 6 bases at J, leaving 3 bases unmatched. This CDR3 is CASSPLAGGSGELFF. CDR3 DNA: TGTGCCAGCAGCCCACTAGCGGGAGGCTCCGGGGAGCTGTTTTTT.

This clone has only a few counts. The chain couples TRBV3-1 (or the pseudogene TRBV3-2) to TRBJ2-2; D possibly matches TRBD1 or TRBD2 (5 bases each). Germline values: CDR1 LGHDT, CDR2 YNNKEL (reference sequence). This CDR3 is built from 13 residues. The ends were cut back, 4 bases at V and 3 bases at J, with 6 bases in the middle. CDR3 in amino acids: CASSLGDTGELFF. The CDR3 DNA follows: TGTGCCAGCAGCCTGGGGGACACCGGGGAGCTGTTTTTT.

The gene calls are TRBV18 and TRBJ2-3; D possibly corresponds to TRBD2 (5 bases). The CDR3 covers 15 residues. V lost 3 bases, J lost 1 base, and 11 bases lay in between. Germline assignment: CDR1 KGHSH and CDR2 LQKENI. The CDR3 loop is CASSPSGSGTDTQYF. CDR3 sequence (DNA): TGTGCCAGCTCACCTTCGGGGAGTGGCACAGATACGCAGTATTTT.

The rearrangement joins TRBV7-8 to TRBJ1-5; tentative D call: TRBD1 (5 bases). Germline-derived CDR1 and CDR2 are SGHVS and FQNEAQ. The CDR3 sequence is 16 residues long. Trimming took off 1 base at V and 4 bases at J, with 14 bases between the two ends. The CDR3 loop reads CASSLGTRTGNQPQHF. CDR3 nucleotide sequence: TGTGCCAGCAGCTTAGGGACAAGAACCGGGAATCAGCCCCAGCATTTT.

In DNA, the CDR3 is TGTGCCAGCAGCCAAGATGTGGGGACCCAGTACTTC. Translating it yields CASSQDVGTQYF. This sequence joins TRBV14 and TRBJ2-5; unclear D gene. There are 12 residues in the CDR3. The germline CDR1 and CDR2 sequences are SGHDN and FVKESK. Trimming shortened V by 0 bases and J by 7 bases, and 6 bases separated the two germline ends. Full variable domain (remainder filled in from reference TRBV14 and TRBJ2-5): EAGVTQFPSHSVIEKGQTVTLRCDPISGHDNLYWYRRVMGKEIKFLLHFVKESKQDESGMPNNRFLAERTGGTYSTLKVQPAELEDSGVYFCASSQDVGTQYFGPGTRLLVL.

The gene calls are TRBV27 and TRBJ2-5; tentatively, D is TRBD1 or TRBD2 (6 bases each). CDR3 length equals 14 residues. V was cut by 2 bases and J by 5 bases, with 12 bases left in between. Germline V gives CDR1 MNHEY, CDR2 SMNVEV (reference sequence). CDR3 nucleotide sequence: TGTGCCAGCAGTTTAACGGGGGCGGGGGAGACCCAGTACTTC. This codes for CASSLTGAGETQYF.

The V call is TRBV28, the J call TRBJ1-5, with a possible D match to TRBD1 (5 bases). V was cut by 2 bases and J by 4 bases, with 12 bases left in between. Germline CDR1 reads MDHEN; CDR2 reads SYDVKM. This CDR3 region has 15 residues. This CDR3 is CASSLGSGGNQPQHF. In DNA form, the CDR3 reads TGTGCCAGCAGTTTAGGTTCCGGGGGGAATCAGCCCCAGCATTTT.

The CDR3 DNA is TGTGCCACCAGCAGGGCGACTAGCGGGAGCGATGAGCAGTTCTTC. This codes for CATSRATSGSDEQFF. V usage is TRBV15 and J usage is TRBJ2-1, with 12 bases that match TRBD2. The J segment lost 8 bases and the V segment lost 3 bases, leaving 5 bases of the junction unmatched. The CDR3 loop spans 15 amino acids. Germline CDR1 is LNHNV and CDR2 is YYDKDF (reference sequence).

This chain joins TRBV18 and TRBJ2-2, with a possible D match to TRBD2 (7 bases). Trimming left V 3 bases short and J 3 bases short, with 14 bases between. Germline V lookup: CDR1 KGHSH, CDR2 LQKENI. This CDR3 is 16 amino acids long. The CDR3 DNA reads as TGTGCCAGCTCACCGCAGCGAGGGGGGGACACCGGGGAGCTGTTTTTT. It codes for CASSPQRGGDTGELFF.

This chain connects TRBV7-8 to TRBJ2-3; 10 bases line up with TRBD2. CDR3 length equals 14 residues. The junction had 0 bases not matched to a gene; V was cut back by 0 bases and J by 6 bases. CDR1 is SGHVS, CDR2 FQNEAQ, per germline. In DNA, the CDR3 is TGTGCCAGCAGCTTAGCTAGCGGGAGGGATACGCAGTATTTT. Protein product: CASSLASGRDTQYF.

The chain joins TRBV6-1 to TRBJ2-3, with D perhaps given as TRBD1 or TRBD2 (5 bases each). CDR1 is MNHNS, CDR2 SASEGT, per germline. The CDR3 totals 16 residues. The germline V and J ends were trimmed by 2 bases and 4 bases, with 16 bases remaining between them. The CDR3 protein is CASSEPGAGSPDTQYF. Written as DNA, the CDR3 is TGTGCCAGCAGTGAACCTGGGGCAGGGAGCCCAGATACGCAGTATTTT.

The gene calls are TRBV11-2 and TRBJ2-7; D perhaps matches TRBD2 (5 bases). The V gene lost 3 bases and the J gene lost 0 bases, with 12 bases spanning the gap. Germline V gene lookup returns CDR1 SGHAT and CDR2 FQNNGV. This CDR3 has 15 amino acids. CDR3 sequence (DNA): TGTGCCAGCAGCTTCGGTGCGGGCCCCTCCTACGAGCAGTACTTC. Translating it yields CASSFGAGPSYEQYF. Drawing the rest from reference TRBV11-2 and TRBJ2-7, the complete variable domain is EAGVAQSPRYKIIEKRQSVAFWCNPISGHATLYWYQQILGQGPKLLIQFQNNGVVDDSQLPKDRFSAERLKGVDSTLKIQPAKLEDSAVYLCASSFGAGPSYEQYFGPGTRLTVT.